This TCR beta chain appears in the sequencing data of a study of blood T cell repertoires in COVID-19. Profiled with immunoSEQ multiplex PCR; TCRdb holds only in-frame clones, not every one. The sample includes hundreds of thousands of clones, 65% to 85% of them seen just once. This clone appeared a single time. The CDR3 runs to 11 residues. Trimming stripped 7 bases from V and 7 bases from J, with 10 bases between. Sequences were obtained from peripheral blood. This TCR derives from a woman at least 80 years old with acute or convalescent COVID-19. The chain is built from TRBV12-3 or TRBV12-4 and TRBJ1-2; D is uncertain. The CDR3 sequence is CASIVLPGYTF. Written as DNA, the CDR3 is TGTGCCAGCATTGTTCTCCCTGGCTACACCTTC.